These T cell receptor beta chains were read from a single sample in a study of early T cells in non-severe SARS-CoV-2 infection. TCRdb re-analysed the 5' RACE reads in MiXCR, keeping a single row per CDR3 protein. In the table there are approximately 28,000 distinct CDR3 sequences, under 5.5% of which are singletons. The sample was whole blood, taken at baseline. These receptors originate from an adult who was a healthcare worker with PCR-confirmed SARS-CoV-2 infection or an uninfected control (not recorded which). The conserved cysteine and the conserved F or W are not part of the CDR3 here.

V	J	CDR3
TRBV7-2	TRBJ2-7	ASSSRDSFYEQY
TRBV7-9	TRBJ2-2	ASSLLSATGELF
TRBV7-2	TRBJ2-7	ASSLEVGGISEQY
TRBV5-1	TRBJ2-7	ASSLGASDYEQY
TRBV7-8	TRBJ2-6	ASSFASGANVLT
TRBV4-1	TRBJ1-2	ASSQEGTGRGYT
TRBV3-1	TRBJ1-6	ASSQDLRRGRNNSPLH
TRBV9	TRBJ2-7	ASSVGAGGYEQY
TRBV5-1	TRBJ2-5	ASSLQGPQETQY
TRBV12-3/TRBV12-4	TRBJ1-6	ASSADRPPLH
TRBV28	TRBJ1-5	ASSPRGSHQPQH
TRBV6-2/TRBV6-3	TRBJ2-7	ASRASGRIGDEQY
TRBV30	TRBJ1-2	AWSVSGYGYT
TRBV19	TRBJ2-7	ASSLDRAYEQY
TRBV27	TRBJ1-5	ASWDPNQPQH
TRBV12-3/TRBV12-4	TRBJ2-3	ASSPGQGGPDTQY
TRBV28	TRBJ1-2	ASRGWEYGYT
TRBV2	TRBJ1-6	ASVGDTNSPLH
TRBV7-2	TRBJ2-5	ASSDTRGSRETQY
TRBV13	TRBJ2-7	ASSQASGIVYEQY
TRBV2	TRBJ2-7	ASTWGGTSGNAVPYEQY
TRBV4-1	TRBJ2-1	ASSLYLIGEQF
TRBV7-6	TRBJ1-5	ASSLETGALFNQPQH
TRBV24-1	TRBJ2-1	ATDRGPYYEQF
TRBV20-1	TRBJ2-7	SALSEYEQY
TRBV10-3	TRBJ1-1	AISEPMNTEAF
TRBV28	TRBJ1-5	ASSFRQGGNQPQH
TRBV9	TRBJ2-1	ASSVAANSYNEQF
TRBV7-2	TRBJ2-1	ASSVTGSLGNEQF
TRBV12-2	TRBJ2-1	ASRLAPLRVGPLDEQF
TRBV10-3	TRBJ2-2	AISDYGTSGRATGELF
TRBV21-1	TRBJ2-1	ASSKVRLERELFYNEQF
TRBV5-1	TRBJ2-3	ASSLSHHISGSTDTQY
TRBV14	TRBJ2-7	ASSQRPGTGHYEQY
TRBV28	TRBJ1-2	ASSLIPGQYGYT
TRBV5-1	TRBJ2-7	ASSLVRGREQY
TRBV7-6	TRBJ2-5	ASSLSREAQY
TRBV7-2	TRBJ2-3	ASSLLRLAGGLTDTQY
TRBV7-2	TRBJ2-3	ASSLGRFTTDTQY
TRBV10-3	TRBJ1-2	AITRNRETFYGYT
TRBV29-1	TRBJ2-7	SVELGSSYEQY
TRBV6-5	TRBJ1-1	ASSPPGGAVGAF
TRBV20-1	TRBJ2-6	SARGAEPGANVLT
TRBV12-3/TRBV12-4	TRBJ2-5	ASRWDRAETQY
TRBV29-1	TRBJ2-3	SVGASSTDTQY
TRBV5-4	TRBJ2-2	ASSLVRTGSNGELF
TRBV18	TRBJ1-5	ASSPGLSNQPQH
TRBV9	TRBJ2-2	ASSVAAQPPGELF
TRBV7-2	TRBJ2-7	ASSRGGSGPPQQY